One T cell receptor beta chain is described in this entry. Antigen: not known. In germline, CDR1 is MNHEY, CDR2 SMNVEV (reference sequence). The V and J ends lost 4 bases and 7 bases, in that order; junction bases with no gene match: 10. The CDR3 loop spans 14 amino acids. TCRdb reanalyzed the PCR reads via MiXCR. This table has about 15,000 clones, about 28% appearing once. Thyroid surgery was preceded by no treatment in any patient. The data derive from a study of metastatic and nonmetastatic thyroid tumors. Points from the study as a whole: Reports indicated that malignant thyroid tumors showed significantly higher TCR beta diversity than benign nodules did, in blood and tumor.

This receptor was obtained from a female donor with papillary thyroid cancer or a benign thyroid nodule (not recorded which). Some clones in this sample may be carry-over from other donors' samples. This chain links TRBV27 with TRBJ2-7; TRBD1 aligns across 7 bases. Material for sequencing was tumor tissue. The CDR3 coding sequence is TGTGCCAGCAGTTGGGACAGTGGGTCGGTGGAGCAGTACTTC. Amino acid sequence: CASSWDSGSVEQYF.